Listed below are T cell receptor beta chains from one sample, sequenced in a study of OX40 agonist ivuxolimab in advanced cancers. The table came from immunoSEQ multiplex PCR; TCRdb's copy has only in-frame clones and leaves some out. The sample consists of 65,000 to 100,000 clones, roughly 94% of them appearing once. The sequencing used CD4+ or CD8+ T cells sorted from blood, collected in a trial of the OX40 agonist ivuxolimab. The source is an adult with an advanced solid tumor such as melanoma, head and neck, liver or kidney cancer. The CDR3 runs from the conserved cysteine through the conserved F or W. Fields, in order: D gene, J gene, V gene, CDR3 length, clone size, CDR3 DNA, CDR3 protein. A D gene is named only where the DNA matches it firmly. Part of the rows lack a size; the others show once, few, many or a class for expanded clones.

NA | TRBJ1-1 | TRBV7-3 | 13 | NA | TGTGCCAGCAGCCCTATTGGGGGACCCGAAGCTTTCTTT | CASSPIGGPEAFF
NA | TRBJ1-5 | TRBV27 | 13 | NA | TGTGCCAGCAGGGGTTTTGATAATCAGCCCCAGCATTTT | CASRGFDNQPQHF
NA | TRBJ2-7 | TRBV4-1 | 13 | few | TGCGCCAGCAGCCAAGCGTACGGCGCCGAGCAGTACTTC | CASSQAYGAEQYF
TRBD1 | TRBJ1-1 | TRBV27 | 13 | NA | TGTGCCAGCAGTTTTCAGGGGGGGCCCCAAGCTTTCTTT | CASSFQGGPQAFF
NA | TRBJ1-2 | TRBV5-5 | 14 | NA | TGTGCCAGCAGCTTGGTACCAGAAGTGCGTGGCTACACCTTC | CASSLVPEVRGYTF
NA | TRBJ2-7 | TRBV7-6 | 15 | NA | TGTGCCAGCAGCTTGCTTGTAGAAAGTATTGACGAGCAGTACTTC | CASSLLVESIDEQYF
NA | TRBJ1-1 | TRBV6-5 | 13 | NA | TGTGCCAGCAGTTACCAGCGGGACACTGAAGCTTTCTTT | CASSYQRDTEAFF
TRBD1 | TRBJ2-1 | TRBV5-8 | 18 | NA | TGTGCCAGCAGCTTGCCGTTCTTAGACAGGGCCCGCCTTAATGAGCAGTTCTTC | CASSLPFLDRARLNEQFF
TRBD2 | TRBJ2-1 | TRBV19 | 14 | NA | TGTGCCAGTAGGGATAGCGGGGGGGCCAATGAGCAGTTCTTC | CASRDSGGANEQFF
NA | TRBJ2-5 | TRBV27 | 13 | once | TGTGCCAGCAGTTTATTGGGTCAAGAGACCCAGTACTTC | CASSLLGQETQYF
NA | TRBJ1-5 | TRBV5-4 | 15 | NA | TGTGCCAGCAGCGCAAGGACGGATAGCAATCAGCCCCAGCATTTT | CASSARTDSNQPQHF
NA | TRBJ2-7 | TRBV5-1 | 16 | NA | TGCGCCAGCAGCTTGGAGGCCTCCCTCACCTCCTACGAGCAGTACTTC | CASSLEASLTSYEQYF
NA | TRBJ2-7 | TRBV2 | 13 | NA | TGTGCCAGCAGTGTAGGACCTGCCTACGAGCAGTACTTC | CASSVGPAYEQYF
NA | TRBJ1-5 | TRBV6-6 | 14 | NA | TGTGCCAGCAGTTACGTGGGGCCCGGGGAGCCCCAGCATTTT | CASSYVGPGEPQHF
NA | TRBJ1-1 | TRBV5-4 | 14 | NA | TGTGCCAGCAGCTATAGGGGGTTCAACACTGAAGCTTTCTTT | CASSYRGFNTEAFF
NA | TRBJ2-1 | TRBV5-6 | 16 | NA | TGTGCCAGCGTCCGACGAACGGGGACCCTTGACAATGAGCAGTTCTTC | CASVRRTGTLDNEQFF
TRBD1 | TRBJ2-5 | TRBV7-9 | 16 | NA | TGTGCCAGCAGCCCACGGGACAGTACGAAGCAAGAGACCCAGTACTTC | CASSPRDSTKQETQYF
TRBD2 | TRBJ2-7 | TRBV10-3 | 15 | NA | TGTGCCATCAGTGACACTAGCGGGAATCTCTACGAGCAGTACTTC | CAISDTSGNLYEQYF
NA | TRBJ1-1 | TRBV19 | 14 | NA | TGTGCCAGTACCACGATGGGAGGGAACACTGAAGCTTTCTTT | CASTTMGGNTEAFF
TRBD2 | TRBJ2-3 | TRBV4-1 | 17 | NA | TGCGCCAGCAGCCAAGATCCAGCTAGCGGGGATACAGATACGCAGTATTTT | CASSQDPASGDTDTQYF
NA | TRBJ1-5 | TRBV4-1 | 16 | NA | TGCGCCAGCAGCCGAGACATTTACATTTCGGGACAGCCCCAGCATTTT | CASSRDIYISGQPQHF
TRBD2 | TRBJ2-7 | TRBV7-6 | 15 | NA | TGTGCCGGCAGCTTAGAGGCGGGGGGAGTGTACGAGCAGTACTTC | CAGSLEAGGVYEQYF
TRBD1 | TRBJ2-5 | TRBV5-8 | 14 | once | TGTGCCAGCAGCTTCGGACAGGGGGCAGAGACCCAGTACTTC | CASSFGQGAETQYF
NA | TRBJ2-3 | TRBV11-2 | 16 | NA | TGTGCCAGCAGCCCGGGCCTAGCCACTTACACAGATACGCAGTATTTT | CASSPGLATYTDTQYF
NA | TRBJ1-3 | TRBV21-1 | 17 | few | TGTGCCAGCAGCAAAGCTCCTGACGGACTCTCTGGAAACACCATATATTTT | CASSKAPDGLSGNTIYF
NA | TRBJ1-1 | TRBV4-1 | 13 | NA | TGCGCCAGCAGCCAAGGGACAGACCTGATTGTTTTCTTT | CASSQGTDLIVFF
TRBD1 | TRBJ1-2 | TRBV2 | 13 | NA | TGTGCCAGCAGTGGGGGACAGATCTATGGCTACACCTTC | CASSGGQIYGYTF
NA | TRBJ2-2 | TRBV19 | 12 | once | TGTGCCAGCGAGAGGACTCCCGGGGAGCTGTTTTTT | CASERTPGELFF
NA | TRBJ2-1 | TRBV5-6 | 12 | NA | TGTGCCAGCAGCGGGGACTTTCTCGGGCAGTTCTTC | CASSGDFLGQFF
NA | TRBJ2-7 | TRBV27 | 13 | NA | TGTGCCAGCAGTTTGGGCACGGCCTACGAGCAGTACTTC | CASSLGTAYEQYF
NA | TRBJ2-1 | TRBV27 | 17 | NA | TGTGCCAGCAGTTGGTCCCCCAGCGATCACTTCTACAATGAGCAGTTCTTC | CASSWSPSDHFYNEQFF
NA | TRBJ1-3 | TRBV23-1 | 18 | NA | TGCGCCAGCAGTCAATTTCGGCAGATGATCCGCTCTGGAAACACCATATATTTT | CASSQFRQMIRSGNTIYF
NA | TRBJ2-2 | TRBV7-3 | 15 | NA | TGTGCCAGCAGCTTAGCGGGGTTCAACACCGGGGAGCTGTTTTTT | CASSLAGFNTGELFF
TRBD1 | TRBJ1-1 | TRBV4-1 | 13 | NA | TGCGCCAGCACTCGACAGGGGAGCACTGAAGCTTTCTTT | CASTRQGSTEAFF
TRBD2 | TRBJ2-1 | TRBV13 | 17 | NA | TGTGCCAGCAGCTCCCTGACTAGCGGGAGGGCCAACAATGAGCAGTTCTTC | CASSSLTSGRANNEQFF
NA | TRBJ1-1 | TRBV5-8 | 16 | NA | TGTGCCAGCAGCTTGGGACGCCGACCAAGGAACACTGAAGCTTTCTTT | CASSLGRRPRNTEAFF
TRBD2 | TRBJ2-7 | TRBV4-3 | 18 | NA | TGCGCCAGCAGCGCCGACCGGGGTCTAGCGGGAGGAGGCAACGAGCAGTACTTC | CASSADRGLAGGGNEQYF
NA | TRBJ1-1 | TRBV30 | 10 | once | TGTGCCTGCCTTAGGGGCGAAGCTTTCTTT | CACLRGEAFF
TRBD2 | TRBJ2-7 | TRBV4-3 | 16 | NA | TGCGCCAGCAGCCCCATATACGGGAGGACCTCCTACGAGCAGTACTTC | CASSPIYGRTSYEQYF
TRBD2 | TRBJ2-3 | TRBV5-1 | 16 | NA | TGCGCCAGCAGCTACTCGACTAGCGGGAGCGCAGATACGCAGTATTTT | CASSYSTSGSADTQYF
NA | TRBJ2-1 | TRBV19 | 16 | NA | TGTGCCAGTAGTATTGGGGTCGGGGTAGCGGACAATGAGCAGTTCTTC | CASSIGVGVADNEQFF
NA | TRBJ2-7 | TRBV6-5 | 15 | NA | TGTGCCAGCAGTTACGCCCAAGGGGAGGCCTACGAGCAGTACTTC | CASSYAQGEAYEQYF
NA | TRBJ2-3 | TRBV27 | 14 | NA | TGTGCCAGCTCCCGCTTCGCCCCGCCAGATACGCAGTATTTT | CASSRFAPPDTQYF
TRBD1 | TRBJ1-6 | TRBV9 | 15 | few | TGTGCCAGCAGCGTACAGGGGGTTGAGGGTTCACCCCTCCACTTT | CASSVQGVEGSPLHF
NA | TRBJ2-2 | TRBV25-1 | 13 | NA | TGTGCCAGCAGTGAAACGGTGGCCGGGGAGCTGTTTTTT | CASSETVAGELFF
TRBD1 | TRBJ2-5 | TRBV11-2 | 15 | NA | TGTGCCAGCAGCGTTCCGGGACAGATCCAAGAGACCCAGTACTTC | CASSVPGQIQETQYF
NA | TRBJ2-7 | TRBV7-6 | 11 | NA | TGTGCCAGCAGCCTTGGACAGGAGCAGTACTTC | CASSLGQEQYF
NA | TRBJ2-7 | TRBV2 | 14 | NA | TGTGCCAGCAGTGGGGAGGACGAGTCCTACGAGCAGTACTTC | CASSGEDESYEQYF
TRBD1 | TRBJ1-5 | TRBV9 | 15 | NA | TGTGCCAGCAGCGTCGGGACAGGGGTTAATCAGCCCCAGCATTTT | CASSVGTGVNQPQHF
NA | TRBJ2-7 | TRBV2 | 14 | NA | TGTGCCAGCAGTGAGCAGGGTTTCTCCTACGAGCAGTACTTC | CASSEQGFSYEQYF
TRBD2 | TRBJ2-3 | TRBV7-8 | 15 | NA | TGTGCCAGCAGCTTAGCGGGGAGGGGAAGGGATACGCAGTATTTT | CASSLAGRGRDTQYF
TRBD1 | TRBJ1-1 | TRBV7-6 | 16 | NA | TGTGCCAGCAGCCAACTAAAGGACAGGGGGCAGGCTGAAGCTTTCTTT | CASSQLKDRGQAEAFF